One sample yielded the 30 T cell receptor beta chains listed below, sequenced in a study of blood T cell repertoires in COVID-19. The data were produced by immunoSEQ multiplex PCR, yet TCRdb's version contains in-frame clones alone and is incomplete. Of about 240,000 clones listed, around 87% are singletons. Source material: PBMCs or T cells enriched from blood (not recorded which). The receptors stem from a woman aged 40-49 years with acute COVID-19.

Worth noting for this clone: Additional DNA sequences in this sample encode the identical CDR3. This chain links TRBV4-1 with TRBJ2-2; 10 bases are shared with TRBD2. CDR3 length equals 16 residues. Losses at the gene ends were 3 bases for V and 2 bases for J; bases not matched to a gene: 3. The germline V gene has CDR1 MGHRA and CDR2 YSYEKL. This CDR3 is CASSQQLAGNTGELFF. The CDR3 DNA reads TGCGCCAGCAGCCAGCAACTAGCGGGAAACACCGGGGAGCTGTTTTTT.

CDR3 loop: CASSSTGGVGEQYF. The CDR3 bases are TGTGCCAGCAGCTCGACAGGGGGCGTGGGCGAGCAGTACTTC. The chain recombines TRBV5-6 with TRBJ2-7, with 10 bases lining up with TRBD1. This CDR3 is built from 14 residues. V was clipped by 3 bases and J by 6 bases; unmatched bases: 6. The V gene's germline CDR1 is SGHDT and CDR2 YYEEEE.

The chain uses TRBV10-2 and TRBJ2-2, with TRBD2 matching over 14 bases. Germline lookup yields CDR1 WSHSY and CDR2 SAAADI. There are 21 residues in the CDR3. Germline trimming cut 6 bases from V and 7 bases from J; bases unmatched to any gene: 22. This CDR3 reads CASSETPGTSGRSQVVGELFF. The DNA of the CDR3 is TGCGCCAGCAGCGAAACCCCTGGGACTAGCGGGAGAAGCCAGGTGGTCGGGGAGCTGTTTTTT.

The chain has TRBV7-9 and TRBJ2-2; weak D call: TRBD1 (5 bases). The germline V gene has CDR1 SEHNR and CDR2 FQNEAQ (reference sequence). CDR3 length: 16 residues. V was shortened by 3 bases and J by 3 bases, with 14 bases between the two germline ends. For the CDR3, the DNA is TGTGCCAGCAGCTTCCTGGACACCCGGGACACCGGGGAGCTGTTTTTT. Amino acid sequence: CASSFLDTRDTGELFF.

This clone appeared a single time. The V call is TRBV7-9, the J call TRBJ2-5, with D perhaps TRBD1 (6 bases). CDR3 length equals 15 residues. From germline, CDR1 is SEHNR and CDR2 FQNEAQ (reference sequence). Trimming cost V 6 bases and J 4 bases, with 18 bases left between them. Here the CDR3 DNA reads TGTGCCAGCAGAGCCCCGGGACACCCGGGAGAGACCCAGTACTTC. Protein sequence: CASRAPGHPGETQYF.

Here the CDR3 reads CAISESQGMNTEAFF. In DNA form, the CDR3 reads TGTGCCATCAGTGAGTCTCAGGGCATGAACACTGAAGCTTTCTTT. V is TRBV10-3 and J is TRBJ1-1, with D possibly being TRBD1 (5 bases). This CDR3 is built from 15 residues. Germline V lookup: CDR1 ENHRY, CDR2 SYGVKD. The ends were cut back, 0 bases at V and 0 bases at J, with 8 bases in the middle.

The V and J genes are TRBV4-1 and TRBJ2-7; possibly TRBD2 for D (6 bases). From germline, CDR1 is MGHRA and CDR2 YSYEKL. V lost 1 base to trimming and J lost 0 bases, with 22 bases between them. The CDR3 loop spans 19 amino acids. In nucleotides, the CDR3 is TGCGCCAGCAGCCAAGGTCGCTGGGATTTAGTCGGGAGCTCCTACGAGCAGTACTTC. Protein product: CASSQGRWDLVGSSYEQYF.

This sequence joins TRBV11-2 and TRBJ2-5; tentative D call: TRBD1 (6 bases). This CDR3 comprises 15 residues. The ends were cut back, 5 bases at V and 2 bases at J, with 15 bases in the middle. Germline V CDR1 and CDR2: SGHAT, FQNNGV. CDR3 sequence: CASSPRPQGQETQYF. CDR3 in DNA: TGTGCCAGCAGCCCGAGACCACAGGGTCAAGAGACCCAGTACTTC.

The V call is TRBV6-5, the J call TRBJ1-1; TRBD1 aligns across 9 bases. V lost 6 bases and J lost 11; bases outside the gene matches: 7. The germline gives CDR1 MNHEY, CDR2 SVGAGI. The CDR3 has 12 residues. The CDR3 DNA follows: TGTGCCAGCAGCACCACAGGGGGCTTGGCTTTCTTT. Its translation is CASSTTGGLAFF.

This chain uses TRBV2 with TRBJ2-1; the match to TRBD2 covers 9 bases. Germline assignment: CDR1 SNHLY and CDR2 FYNNEI. CDR3 length: 18 amino acids. V was pared by 4 bases and J by 0 bases, with 10 bases of the junction left unmatched. The CDR3 DNA sequence: TGTGCCAGCAGTGGGGGCCGGGGAGCGGGAGGCTCCTACAATGAGCAGTTCTTC. This translates into CASSGGRGAGGSYNEQFF.

The chain uses TRBV7-8 and TRBJ2-6; TRBD1 aligns across 10 bases. The CDR3 covers 16 residues. J gave up 3 bases and V 5 bases, and 4 bases lay outside the gene matches. Germline values: CDR1 SGHVS, CDR2 FQNEAQ. Written as DNA, the CDR3 is TGTGCCAGCAGCCTCGACAGGGGGCGTGGGGCCAACGTCCTGACTTTC. It specifies CASSLDRGRGANVLTF.

The chain recombines TRBV5-5 with TRBJ1-6, with 10 nucleotides matching TRBD1. With V trimmed by 3 bases and J by 14 bases, 17 bases remained unmatched. The CDR3 totals 17 residues. Germline CDR1 SGHKS, CDR2 YYEKEE (reference sequence). This CDR3 is CASSSWTGGLAGLSLHF. The CDR3 nucleotides are TGTGCCAGCAGCTCCTGGACAGGGGGACTCGCCGGGCTGTCCCTCCACTTT.

The chain links TRBV19 to TRBJ2-2, with 9 bases identical to TRBD1. The CDR3 is 14 residues long. V gave up 5 bases and J gave up 7 bases; unmatched junction bases: 5. Germline V CDR1 and CDR2: LNHDA, SQIVND (reference sequence). CDR3 in amino acids: CASSVGQGGGELFF. CDR3 in DNA: TGTGCCAGTAGTGTGGGACAGGGAGGCGGGGAGCTGTTTTTT.

The rearrangement links TRBV5-4 to TRBJ2-7; no definite D call. Germline V gene lookup returns CDR1 SGHNT and CDR2 YYREEE (reference sequence). This CDR3 has 15 residues. Trimming stripped 3 bases from V and 1 base from J, with 14 bases between. DNA for the CDR3: TGTGCCAGCAGCTCGGGTCCCGACGGGTCCTACGAGCAGTACTTC. Its translation is CASSSGPDGSYEQYF.

This clone was recorded only once. V and J are TRBV5-1 and TRBJ2-1; 16 bases are shared with TRBD2. The CDR3 loop spans 16 amino acids. Trimming removed 4 bases from V and 8 bases from J; junction bases left unmatched: 6. Germline values: CDR1 SGHRS, CDR2 YFSETQ. CDR3 nucleotides: TGCGCCAGCAGCGCGGGACTAGCGGGAGGGCACGATGAGCAGTTCTTC. Protein sequence: CASSAGLAGGHDEQFF.

This clone appeared a single time. The chain has TRBV12-2 and TRBJ1-5. TRBV12-2 is noted as a pseudogene. This CDR3 has 14 residues. The CDR3 region has the DNA TGTGCAAGTATCCCACGCCGGGGGGCTCAGCCCCAGCATTTT. Translation gives CASIPRRGAQPQHF.

This clone appeared a single time. V and J are TRBV21-1 and TRBJ2-3; the table assigns TRBD1, which was not confirmed against the DNA. TRBV21-1 represents a pseudogene. The CDR3 spans 16 residues. The CDR3 reads CASSSKTGSGKNTQYF. The DNA for the CDR3 is TGTGCCAGCAGCTCAAAGACAGGGAGTGGCAAAAATACGCAGTATTTT.

This rearrangement joins TRBV27 to TRBJ1-2; 7 bases match TRBD1. With V trimmed by 4 bases and J by 0 bases, 5 bases remained unmatched. Germline lookup yields CDR1 MNHEY and CDR2 SMNVEV (reference sequence). The CDR3 is made up of 15 amino acids. CDR3 nucleotide sequence: TGTGCCAGCAGTTCCGACAGGGAAGCTAACTATGGCTACACCTTC. Translating it yields CASSSDREANYGYTF.

The chain is built from TRBV29-1 and TRBJ1-1; the match to TRBD1 covers 9 bases. The CDR3 extends over 16 amino acids. V dropped 7 bases and J dropped 9; count of bases not matched to a gene: 21. CDR1 SQVTM and CDR2 ANQGSEA come from the germline V gene. The CDR3 region has the DNA TGCAGCGCCGGGGGGAGGACAGGGGCCGGCTTTTCACAAGCTTTCTTT. As protein: CSAGGRTGAGFSQAFF.

The gene calls are TRBV7-2 and TRBJ2-5; the D is unclear. Per the germline V gene, CDR1 is SGHTA and CDR2 is FQGNSA. The CDR3 totals 15 residues. Trimming removed 4 bases at V and 2 bases at J, with 14 bases between. The CDR3 coding sequence is TGTGCCAGCAGCTCCCGTAGACTGTGGCAAGAGACCCAGTACTTC. This gives the protein CASSSRRLWQETQYF.

The rearrangement uses TRBV9 and TRBJ1-4, with D perhaps matching TRBD1 (6 bases). This CDR3 has 15 amino acids. The V end was cut by 5 bases, the J end by 0 bases, with 11 bases between. Germline assignment: CDR1 SGDLS and CDR2 YYNGEE. The CDR3 DNA reads TGTGCCAGCAGTGAAACAGGGACAACTAATGAAAAACTGTTTTTT. Translated: CASSETGTTNEKLFF.

This clone has only a few counts. V and J are TRBV12-3 or TRBV12-4 and TRBJ2-7; D gene uncertain. This CDR3 has 11 residues. V lost 1 base and J lost 6, with 4 bases in between. The CDR3 sequence is CASSLGGEQYF. In nucleotides, the CDR3 is TGTGCCAGCAGTTTAGGCGGCGAGCAGTACTTC.

The chain uses TRBV6-1 and TRBJ1-2, with D perhaps matching TRBD1 (6 bases). Germline CDR1 reads MNHNS; CDR2 reads SASEGT. This CDR3 spans 14 amino acids. With 1 base removed from V and 5 bases from J, the gap between germline ends came to 11 bases. Here the CDR3 reads CASSEDREWYGYTF. CDR3 nucleotides: TGTGCCAGCAGTGAAGACAGGGAATGGTATGGCTACACCTTC.

The chain has TRBV2 and TRBJ1-6; 7 bases are shared with TRBD1. The CDR3 length is 15 residues. Trimming took 5 bases from V and 5 from J; bases not matched to a gene: 6. Germline values: CDR1 SNHLY, CDR2 FYNNEI. The CDR3 DNA sequence: TGTGCCAGCAGTCCGACAGGGAATAATAATTCACCCCTCCACTTT. This translates into CASSPTGNNNSPLHF.

The V and J genes are TRBV6-5 and TRBJ2-6, with D unclear. The germline gives CDR1 MNHEY, CDR2 SVGAGI. Trimming left V 6 bases short and J 7 bases short, with 7 bases between. The CDR3 is 12 amino acids. DNA for the CDR3: TGTGCCAGCAGAACTGCCGCCAACGTCCTGACTTTC. Residues: CASRTAANVLTF.

This chain links TRBV6-5 with TRBJ2-7, with TRBD2 matching over 8 bases. From germline, CDR1 is MNHEY and CDR2 SVGAGI. The J segment lost 1 base and the V segment lost 7 bases, leaving 9 bases of the junction unmatched. The CDR3 is made up of 15 amino acids. CDR3 nucleotides: TGTGCCAGCAAAAAGGGACTAGGAACATCCTACGAGCAGTACTTC. Protein product: CASKKGLGTSYEQYF.

The V gene is TRBV27, the J gene TRBJ2-1; TRBD2 matches at 8 bases. The CDR3 loop spans 15 amino acids. Germline V gene data show CDR1 as MNHEY and CDR2 as SMNVEV (reference sequence). V gave up 2 bases and J gave up 5 bases; unmatched junction bases: 5. Here the CDR3 DNA reads TGTGCCAGCAGTTTAACGGGAGGGCCTCACAATGAGCAGTTCTTC. It specifies CASSLTGGPHNEQFF.

V usage is TRBV27 and J usage is TRBJ1-1; 7 bases match TRBD1. This CDR3 has 14 residues. Germline V gene data show CDR1 as MNHEY and CDR2 as SMNVEV (reference sequence). Trimming removed 4 bases from V and 2 bases from J; junction bases left unmatched: 4. CDR3 in amino acids: CASSYRGDNTEAFF. CDR3 bases: TGTGCCAGCAGTTACAGGGGAGATAACACTGAAGCTTTCTTT.

The chain combines TRBV30 with TRBJ1-6; 8 nucleotides align to TRBD1. The V gene end was trimmed by 3 bases and the J gene end by 0 bases; junction bases not matched to a gene: 7. Germline-derived CDR1 and CDR2 are GTSNPN and SVGIG (reference sequence). This CDR3 comprises 17 residues. In nucleotides, the CDR3 is TGTGCCTGGAGCGACAGGGGACTGGGCTCCTATAATTCACCCCTCCACTTT. Translating it yields CAWSDRGLGSYNSPLHF.

V usage is TRBV19 and J usage is TRBJ2-3; 10 bases are shared with TRBD2. The CDR3 spans 16 residues. The V and J ends lost 3 bases and 4 bases, in that order; junction bases with no gene match: 7. Germline CDR1 reads LNHDA; CDR2 reads SQIVND (reference sequence). The CDR3 loop reads CASSIRASGSSDTQYF. CDR3 bases: TGTGCCAGTAGTATTCGGGCTAGCGGGAGTTCAGATACGCAGTATTTT.